Listed below are T cell receptor beta chains from one sample, sequenced in a study of T cells in Graves' hyperthyroidism and ophthalmopathy. TCRdb reprocessed the multiplex PCR reads with MiXCR, giving one entry per CDR3 protein. Among some 600,000 distinct CDR3 sequences listed, about 15% were seen once. Sequencing used blood. All receptors derive from a woman aged 30 to 39 with Graves' hyperthyroidism that later progressed to Graves' ophthalmopathy. The CDR3 runs from the conserved cysteine through the conserved F or W. The D gene is left open where the match is weak. The listing skips clone size in some rows; elsewhere it reads once, few, many or a size class.

D gene: .
J gene: TRBJ2-7
clone size: many
V gene: TRBV28
CDR3 DNA: TGTGCCAGCAGTTTCGCGGGAACAACCCCGATTTACGAGCAGTACTTC
CDR3 protein: CASSFAGTTPIYEQYF

D gene: .
J gene: TRBJ2-5
clone size: many
V gene: TRBV5-6
CDR3 DNA: TGTGCCAGCAGCAGGAATAACAGGGCCCAAGAGACCCAGTACTTC
CDR3 protein: CASSRNNRAQETQYF

D gene: TRBD2
J gene: TRBJ2-7
clone size: .
V gene: TRBV7-2
CDR3 DNA: TGTGCCAGCAGCTTTCGACTAGCGGGGCTAACCTACAATGAGCAGTACTTC
CDR3 protein: CASSFRLAGLTYNEQYF

D gene: .
J gene: TRBJ1-5
clone size: many
V gene: TRBV10-3
CDR3 DNA: TGTGCCATCAGTGAGTCGAAGGGAGAGCAGCCCCAGCATTTT
CDR3 protein: CAISESKGEQPQHF

D gene: .
J gene: TRBJ1-1
clone size: many
V gene: TRBV12-3/TRBV12-4
CDR3 DNA: TGTGCCAGCAGTTTCGGAGTCCCGGACACTGAAGCTTTCTTT
CDR3 protein: CASSFGVPDTEAFF

D gene: .
J gene: TRBJ1-1
clone size: .
V gene: TRBV19
CDR3 DNA: TGTGCCAGTAGTATTGCGGGAGCCATGAACACTGAAGCTTTCTTT
CDR3 protein: CASSIAGAMNTEAFF

D gene: .
J gene: TRBJ2-4
clone size: many
V gene: TRBV7-2
CDR3 DNA: TGTGCCAGCAGCTTCTGGGACTCAGATGACATTCAGTACTTC
CDR3 protein: CASSFWDSDDIQYF

D gene: .
J gene: TRBJ2-5
clone size: .
V gene: TRBV5-1
CDR3 DNA: TGCGCCAGCAGCGGGGACGATGAAGAGACCCAGTACTTC
CDR3 protein: CASSGDDEETQYF

D gene: TRBD2
J gene: TRBJ2-2
clone size: many
V gene: TRBV7-3
CDR3 DNA: TGTGCCAGCAGCTTATATCGGGAGGGGACCGGGGAGCTGTTTTTT
CDR3 protein: CASSLYREGTGELFF

D gene: .
J gene: TRBJ2-5
clone size: many
V gene: TRBV6-1
CDR3 DNA: TGTGCCAGCTATAAAACCGGGCCCGGCCAAGAGACCCAGTACTTC
CDR3 protein: CASYKTGPGQETQYF

D gene: .
J gene: TRBJ2-3
clone size: many
V gene: TRBV7-3
CDR3 DNA: TGTGCCAGCAGCTTAAACGGCCAAACCACAGATACGCAGTATTTT
CDR3 protein: CASSLNGQTTDTQYF

D gene: TRBD1
J gene: TRBJ2-7
clone size: many
V gene: TRBV12-3/TRBV12-4
CDR3 DNA: TGTGCCAGCAGGCCCTACCGGGACAGGGATTACGAGCAGTACTTC
CDR3 protein: CASRPYRDRDYEQYF

D gene: .
J gene: TRBJ2-7
clone size: .
V gene: TRBV9
CDR3 DNA: TGTGCCAGCAGCGTAGCCCCGCAGGGGTCCTACGAGCAGTACTTC
CDR3 protein: CASSVAPQGSYEQYF

D gene: TRBD1
J gene: TRBJ1-6
clone size: .
V gene: TRBV20-1
CDR3 DNA: TGCAGTGCAAGGGACAGGGGAGTGGGCTCCTATAATTCACCCCTCCACTTT
CDR3 protein: CSARDRGVGSYNSPLHF

D gene: TRBD1
J gene: TRBJ1-1
clone size: few
V gene: TRBV29-1
CDR3 DNA: TGCAGCGTTGAGGGACAGGGGCTCACTGAAGCTTTCTTT
CDR3 protein: CSVEGQGLTEAFF

D gene: .
J gene: TRBJ1-2
clone size: few
V gene: TRBV6-1
CDR3 DNA: TGTGCCAGCAGTGAAAACATAGGGACCGCCTTC
CDR3 protein: CASSENIGTAF

D gene: .
J gene: TRBJ1-1
clone size: .
V gene: TRBV18
CDR3 DNA: TGTGCCAGCTCACCCCTGAACGGGGCAGGATTGCGAGGTACTGAAGCTTTCTTT
CDR3 protein: CASSPLNGAGLRGTEAFF

D gene: .
J gene: TRBJ1-1
clone size: many
V gene: TRBV11-2
CDR3 DNA: TGTGCCAGCAGCTTTTGGGGTGGTCCTGAAGCTTTCTTT
CDR3 protein: CASSFWGGPEAFF

D gene: TRBD1
J gene: TRBJ1-5
clone size: many
V gene: TRBV27
CDR3 DNA: TGTGCCAGCAGTTTTACTACAGGGGCGGGTCAGCCCCAGCATTTT
CDR3 protein: CASSFTTGAGQPQHF

D gene: TRBD1
J gene: TRBJ2-5
clone size: .
V gene: TRBV12-5
CDR3 DNA: TGTGCTAGTGGCAGGGACAGCGGTCAAGAGACCCAGTACTTC
CDR3 protein: CASGRDSGQETQYF

D gene: .
J gene: TRBJ2-4
clone size: many
V gene: TRBV20-1
CDR3 DNA: TGCAGTGCTAGACCAGGGGACATTCAGTACTTC
CDR3 protein: CSARPGDIQYF

D gene: .
J gene: TRBJ2-1
clone size: many
V gene: TRBV7-7
CDR3 DNA: TGTGCTAGCAGCTTAACTCCGCACCTAAACAATGAGCAGTTCTTC
CDR3 protein: CASSLTPHLNNEQFF

D gene: .
J gene: TRBJ1-2
clone size: .
V gene: TRBV6-6
CDR3 DNA: TGTGCCAGCAGTTACTCTCGGGGTGATGGTGGCTACACCTTC
CDR3 protein: CASSYSRGDGGYTF

D gene: TRBD2
J gene: TRBJ2-1
clone size: few
V gene: TRBV20-1
CDR3 DNA: TGCAGTGCGGCAGCCGGGACTAGCGGAAACAATGAGCAGTTCTTC
CDR3 protein: CSAAAGTSGNNEQFF

D gene: TRBD1
J gene: TRBJ2-2
clone size: many
V gene: TRBV20-1
CDR3 DNA: TGCAGTGCTAGTTTGTCAGGGGGAACCGGGGAGCTGTTTTTT
CDR3 protein: CSASLSGGTGELFF

D gene: TRBD2
J gene: TRBJ2-7
clone size: many
V gene: TRBV20-1
CDR3 DNA: TGCAGTGCTAGATGGCTAGCGGTCTACGAGCAGTACTTC
CDR3 protein: CSARWLAVYEQYF

D gene: TRBD2
J gene: TRBJ2-3
clone size: few
V gene: TRBV5-1
CDR3 DNA: TGCGCCAGCCAGCCCGCCCTACTAGCGGGAGGGGGTTTAGGCACAGATACGCAGTATTTT
CDR3 protein: CASQPALLAGGGLGTDTQYF

D gene: .
J gene: TRBJ2-1
clone size: few
V gene: TRBV9
CDR3 DNA: TGTGCCAGCAGCGTCCAAGGTATGAATGAGCAGTTCTTC
CDR3 protein: CASSVQGMNEQFF

D gene: .
J gene: TRBJ2-3
clone size: .
V gene: TRBV7-2
CDR3 DNA: TGTGCCAGCAGCTTAGGGGACCACACAGATACGCAGTATTTT
CDR3 protein: CASSLGDHTDTQYF

D gene: .
J gene: TRBJ1-2
clone size: many
V gene: TRBV28
CDR3 DNA: TGTGCCAGCAGTTCCACCGACGCCAGGAGCTATGGCTACACCTTC
CDR3 protein: CASSSTDARSYGYTF

D gene: TRBD2
J gene: TRBJ2-5
clone size: many
V gene: TRBV27
CDR3 DNA: TGTGCCAGCACCAATTCTCTAGCGGGAGGGCCAGTGGAGACCCAGTACTTC
CDR3 protein: CASTNSLAGGPVETQYF

D gene: TRBD2
J gene: TRBJ2-1
clone size: many
V gene: TRBV28
CDR3 DNA: TGTGCCAGCAGTTTGAGGACTAGCGGGTTCAATGAGCAGTTCTTC
CDR3 protein: CASSLRTSGFNEQFF

D gene: TRBD1
J gene: TRBJ2-2
clone size: many
V gene: TRBV7-3
CDR3 DNA: TGTGCCAGCAGCTTAACCCCGGACAGGGTGGACACCGGGGAGCTGTTTTTT
CDR3 protein: CASSLTPDRVDTGELFF

D gene: TRBD2
J gene: TRBJ2-2
clone size: .
V gene: TRBV30
CDR3 DNA: TGTGCCTGGAGTGCTCCGGGACTAGGCACCGGGGAGCTGTTTTTT
CDR3 protein: CAWSAPGLGTGELFF

D gene: .
J gene: TRBJ1-2
clone size: few
V gene: TRBV18
CDR3 DNA: TGTGCCAGCTCACCACCTGCGGCGGGCAGTTTAAACTATGGCTACACCTTC
CDR3 protein: CASSPPAAGSLNYGYTF

D gene: .
J gene: TRBJ2-7
clone size: many
V gene: TRBV30
CDR3 DNA: TGTGCCTGGAGTGCCGGTTTCCGGGACTGGGGTAGCGAGCAGTACTTC
CDR3 protein: CAWSAGFRDWGSEQYF

D gene: .
J gene: TRBJ1-2
clone size: few
V gene: TRBV7-8
CDR3 DNA: TGTGCCAGCAGCTTAGGTGGAGACGCTAGCTATGGCCACACCTTC
CDR3 protein: CASSLGGDASYGHTF

D gene: .
J gene: TRBJ2-1
clone size: many
V gene: TRBV12-5
CDR3 DNA: TGTGCTAGTGGTTTGGGCGTTAATGAGCAGTTCTTC
CDR3 protein: CASGLGVNEQFF

D gene: .
J gene: TRBJ2-1
clone size: once
V gene: TRBV27
CDR3 DNA: TGTGCCAGCCTGATAGCAGGGAATGAGCAGTTCTTC
CDR3 protein: CASLIAGNEQFF

D gene: TRBD2
J gene: TRBJ2-5
clone size: .
V gene: TRBV27
CDR3 DNA: TGTGCCAGCAGTTTTTCCGGGACTAGCGGGATAGAGACCCAGTACTTC
CDR3 protein: CASSFSGTSGIETQYF

D gene: .
J gene: TRBJ2-7
clone size: few
V gene: TRBV27
CDR3 DNA: TGTGCCACCTGGGGGGTGGGAAACGACGAGCAGTACTTC
CDR3 protein: CATWGVGNDEQYF

D gene: .
J gene: TRBJ2-2
clone size: few
V gene: TRBV7-2
CDR3 DNA: TGTGCCAGCAGCCTACACCCCGGGGGACCCACCGGGGAGCTGTTTTTT
CDR3 protein: CASSLHPGGPTGELFF

D gene: .
J gene: TRBJ1-3
clone size: .
V gene: TRBV3-1
CDR3 DNA: TGTGCCAGCAGCCAAGATTCTCCGATGGCCGGAAACACCATATATTTT
CDR3 protein: CASSQDSPMAGNTIYF

D gene: TRBD1
J gene: TRBJ2-1
clone size: many
V gene: TRBV29-1
CDR3 DNA: TGCAGCGTAGCTACAGGGGGTTATGAGCAGTTCTTC
CDR3 protein: CSVATGGYEQFF

D gene: .
J gene: TRBJ1-1
clone size: many
V gene: TRBV6-2/TRBV6-3
CDR3 DNA: TGTGCCAGCAGTTACTCGAACGGGGATGCTTTCTTT
CDR3 protein: CASSYSNGDAFF

D gene: TRBD2
J gene: TRBJ2-6
clone size: few
V gene: TRBV20-1
CDR3 DNA: TGCAGTGCTAGAGATCTGACCGGGTTGCGGGAGGGCCCGGGAGGGGCCAACGTCCTGACTTTC
CDR3 protein: CSARDLTGLREGPGGANVLTF

D gene: .
J gene: TRBJ1-5
clone size: few
V gene: TRBV30
CDR3 DNA: TGTGCCTGGAGCCTCTTGGGGGTGAATAGCAATCAGCCCCAGCATTTT
CDR3 protein: CAWSLLGVNSNQPQHF

D gene: TRBD1
J gene: TRBJ2-3
clone size: few
V gene: TRBV5-8
CDR3 DNA: TGTGCCAGCAGCCCGAGGGTGGGACAGCGCACAGATACGCAGTATTTT
CDR3 protein: CASSPRVGQRTDTQYF

D gene: TRBD1
J gene: TRBJ1-6
clone size: many
V gene: TRBV2
CDR3 DNA: TGTGCCAGCAGTTGGGGACAGGGGAATTGGAATTCACCCCTCCACTTT
CDR3 protein: CASSWGQGNWNSPLHF

D gene: .
J gene: TRBJ2-7
clone size: many
V gene: TRBV20-1
CDR3 DNA: TGCAGTGCTGGAAGAGGTGGGACGGGGGACTACGAGCAGTACTTC
CDR3 protein: CSAGRGGTGDYEQYF

D gene: TRBD2
J gene: TRBJ2-7
clone size: few
V gene: TRBV11-2
CDR3 DNA: TGTGCCAGCAGCTTATTTAGGAGGGCGGGAGTCATCTACGAGCAGTACTTC
CDR3 protein: CASSLFRRAGVIYEQYF

D gene: .
J gene: TRBJ2-2
clone size: many
V gene: TRBV6-1
CDR3 DNA: TGTGCCAGCAGTCTCTCATTAGATAACACCGGGGAGCTGTTTTTT
CDR3 protein: CASSLSLDNTGELFF

D gene: TRBD1
J gene: TRBJ2-2
clone size: few
V gene: TRBV7-9
CDR3 DNA: TGTGCCAGCAGCTATGGGACAGGGGGCTTCACCGGGGAGCTGTTTTTT
CDR3 protein: CASSYGTGGFTGELFF

D gene: TRBD2
J gene: TRBJ2-6
clone size: many
V gene: TRBV19
CDR3 DNA: TGTGCCAGTAGTTCAACTAGCGGGAGATCCGCTGGGGCCAACGTCCTGACTTTC
CDR3 protein: CASSSTSGRSAGANVLTF

D gene: .
J gene: TRBJ2-2
clone size: many
V gene: TRBV11-3
CDR3 DNA: TGTGCCAGCAGCTTTGAGCAGGGGACCGGGGAGCTGTTTTTT
CDR3 protein: CASSFEQGTGELFF

D gene: .
J gene: TRBJ1-3
clone size: .
V gene: TRBV6-5
CDR3 DNA: TGTGCCAGCAGTTACTCGCGGCAGACCATCTCTGGAAACACCATATATTTT
CDR3 protein: CASSYSRQTISGNTIYF

D gene: .
J gene: TRBJ2-5
clone size: .
V gene: TRBV14
CDR3 DNA: TGTGCCAGCAGCCAAGAGGGAAAGTGGGGACGTTACCCCGCTTTCCAAGAGACCCAGTACTTC
CDR3 protein: CASSQEGKWGRYPAFQETQYF